The TCR beta chain under discussion was sequenced for a study of T cells in Graves' hyperthyroidism and ophthalmopathy. In this sample, this clonotype turned up many times. The CDR3 covers 16 residues. CDR1 and CDR2 from the germline V gene are LGHDT and YNNKEL (reference sequence). Trimming cost V 1 base and J 4 bases, with 14 bases left between them. Uncontrolled infection, other autoimmune disease, pregnancy or lactation excluded patients. What was amplified from RNA transcripts were TCR beta CDR3 regions. RT-PCR in the first round (using the HTBI primer set) targeted the TCR CDR3. One entry per CDR3 protein, called by TCRdb with MiXCR from the multiplex PCR reads. The table records about 360,000 distinct CDR3 sequences, around 14% of them present only once.

This receptor was identified in a woman younger than 35 with Graves' hyperthyroidism. The genes are TRBV3-1 and TRBJ1-3, with D hard to call. The material sequenced was blood. CDR3 loop: CASSQGPATEGNTIYF. CDR3 DNA: TGTGCCAGCAGCCAAGGTCCCGCGACCGAGGGAAACACCATATATTTT.